The table lists the clone carrying this T cell receptor beta chain with a count of one. The data belong to a study of blood T cell repertoires in COVID-19. The overall study: Samples representing acute and convalescent COVID-19 were sourced from the United States, Italy and Spain. Sources were T cells, B-cell-depleted T cells, or PBMCs; the material itself was cDNA or gDNA.

Authors' data handling: Using reference gene primer amplification, nucleated cell counts were estimated. TCRdb's copy holds only in-frame clones and misses some; the assay was immunoSEQ multiplex PCR. V, J and clone size are taken as reported in that table, and D and trimming were inferred from the DNA itself. The table includes roughly 99,000 clones, 80% to 90% detected once. Patients at the Seattle site were enrolled during active infection and followed longitudinally. V was trimmed by 4 bases and J by 1 base, leaving 11 bases between them. The V gene's germline CDR1 is MNHEY and CDR2 SVGAGI. The CDR3 is made up of 15 amino acids.

This TCR was sampled from a middle-aged man with COVID-19, enrolled during active disease. The chain couples TRBV6-5 to TRBJ1-5; D is ambiguous. The sequenced material came from peripheral blood. CDR3 in DNA: TGTGCCAGCAGTTCTTCAAAGAGGAGCAATCAGCCCCAGCATTTT. Translated: CASSSSKRSNQPQHF.